The 9 T cell receptor beta chains below come from one sample, sequenced in a study of blood T cell repertoires in COVID-19. Sequenced by immunoSEQ multiplex PCR; TCRdb stores in-frame clones only, minus some. The repertoire holds almost 300,000 clones, with roughly nine tenths as singletons. Material: peripheral blood. The receptor source for this set is a woman aged 25-40 years with COVID-19, enrolled during active disease.

The genes are TRBV25-1 and TRBJ1-6; D is unclear. V dropped 7 bases and J dropped 9 bases, with 13 bases sitting between them. CDR3 length: 13 amino acids. The germline CDR1 and CDR2 sequences are MGHDK and SYGVNS. The DNA for the CDR3 is TGTGCCAGCACTACCACTTATGGTTCACCCCTCCACTTT. Residues: CASTTTYGSPLHF. Combining the CDR3 with reference TRBV25-1 and TRBJ1-6 gives the whole variable domain EADIYQTPRYLVIGTGKKITLECSQTMGHDKMYWYQQDPGMELHLIHYSYGVNSTEKGDLSSESTVSRIRTEHFPLTLESARPSHTSQYLCASTTTYGSPLHFGNGTRLTVT.

The CDR3: CASSPTLGGEEKLFF. The CDR3 DNA follows: TGTGCCAGCAGCCCAACCTTGGGGGGGGAAGAAAAACTGTTTTTT. This rearrangement joins TRBV7-9 to TRBJ1-4, with a tentative D call TRBD1 (5 bases). Germline V gives CDR1 SEHNR, CDR2 FQNEAQ (reference sequence). The CDR3 is made up of 15 amino acids. Trimming removed 5 bases from V and 8 bases from J, with 18 bases in between.

This clone appeared once. The rearrangement links TRBV28 to TRBJ1-5; TRBD1 matches 7 bases. The germline V gene encodes CDR1 MDHEN and CDR2 SYDVKM. The CDR3 has 16 residues. The V segment lost 5 bases and the J segment 6 bases; nucleotides outside the gene matches: 13. CDR3 residues: CASSRQGLTGGQPQHF. The DNA of the CDR3 is TGTGCCAGCAGTCGACAGGGCCTTACCGGTGGTCAGCCCCAGCATTTT. Filled out from reference TRBV28 and TRBJ1-5, the complete variable domain reads DVKVTQSSRYLVKRTGEKVFLECVQDMDHENMFWYRQDPGLGLRLIYFSYDVKMKEKGDIPEGYSVSREKKERFSLILESASTNQTSMYLCASSRQGLTGGQPQHFGDGTRLSIL.

The chain links TRBV18 to TRBJ2-5; 9 bases are a match to TRBD2. Per the germline V gene, CDR1 is KGHSH and CDR2 is LQKENI. The CDR3 sequence is 17 residues long. The junction had 12 bases not matched to a gene; V was cut back by 3 bases and J by 4 bases. CDR3 sequence (DNA): TGTGCCAGCTCACCTACTCCAGCGGGGGGATGGATAGAGACCCAGTACTTC. Its translation is CASSPTPAGGWIETQYF.

This clone came up many times. V gene TRBV7-2 combines with J gene TRBJ1-1; 8 positions agree with TRBD1. Germline-derived CDR1 and CDR2 are SGHTA and FQGNSA. CDR3 size: 16 residues. V lost 6 bases, J lost 0 bases, and 9 bases stayed unmatched. The CDR3 region is CASRQATGGMNTEAFF. The CDR3 DNA sequence: TGTGCCAGCAGACAAGCTACAGGGGGGATGAACACTGAAGCTTTCTTT.

The V gene is TRBV5-8, the J gene TRBJ2-2, with D possibly TRBD1 on 5 matching bases. Germline V lookup: CDR1 SGHTS, CDR2 YDEGEE. This CDR3 is 14 amino acids long. V lost 3 bases and J lost 6, with 12 bases in between. CDR3 loop: CASSYPQVPGELFF. The CDR3 region has the DNA TGTGCCAGCAGCTACCCACAGGTACCCGGGGAGCTGTTTTTT.

The V call is TRBV3-1 (or the pseudogene TRBV3-2), the J call TRBJ2-5; D perhaps matches TRBD1 (5 bases). The CDR3 consists of 17 residues. The V end lost 4 bases, the J end lost 5 bases, and 23 bases lay between the germline ends. The germline V gene has CDR1 LGHDT and CDR2 YNNKEL (reference sequence). The DNA for the CDR3 is TGTGCCAGCAGCCGACAGCTCCTAAGGGATCTGGCGGAGACCCAGTACTTC. This codes for CASSRQLLRDLAETQYF.

J is TRBJ2-5 and V is TRBV5-1; 7 bases match TRBD2. The CDR3 runs to 14 residues. Germline CDR1 and CDR2: SGHRS and YFSETQ. V shed 3 bases, J shed 5 bases, and the junction held 7 bases outside the gene matches. This CDR3 is CASSSQAREETQYF. CDR3 sequence (DNA): TGCGCCAGCAGCTCACAGGCGCGGGAGGAGACCCAGTACTTC.

The rearrangement uses TRBV24-1 and TRBJ2-1; D might be TRBD1 (5 bases). The CDR3 is 15 amino acids. V was pared by 4 bases and J by 5 bases, with 14 bases between. CDR1 and CDR2 from the germline V gene are KGHDR and SFDVKD. The CDR3 coding sequence is TGTGCCACCAGTGACCCCGACAGAAGGGACAATGAGCAGTTCTTC. It specifies CATSDPDRRDNEQFF.